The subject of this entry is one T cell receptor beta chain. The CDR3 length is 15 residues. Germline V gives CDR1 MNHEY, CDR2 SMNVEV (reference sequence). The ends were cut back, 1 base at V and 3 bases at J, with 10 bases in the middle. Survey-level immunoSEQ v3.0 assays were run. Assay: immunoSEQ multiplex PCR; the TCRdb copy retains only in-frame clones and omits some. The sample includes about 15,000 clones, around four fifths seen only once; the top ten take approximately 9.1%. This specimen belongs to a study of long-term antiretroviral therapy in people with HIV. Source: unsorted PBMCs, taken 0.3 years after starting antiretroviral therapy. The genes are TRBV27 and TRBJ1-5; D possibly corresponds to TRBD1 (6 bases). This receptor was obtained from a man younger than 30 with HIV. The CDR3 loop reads CASSLLSGVNQPQHF. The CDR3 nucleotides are TGTGCCAGCAGTTTATTATCAGGGGTCAATCAGCCCCAGCATTTT.